This is a list of T cell receptor beta chains from one sample in a study of OX40 agonist ivuxolimab in advanced cancers. Assay used: immunoSEQ multiplex PCR; TCRdb lists only in-frame clones, some missing. This repertoire shows nearly 65,000 clones, around 90% found once; its top ten account for roughly 4%. The specimen was CD4+ or CD8+ T cells sorted from blood, collected in a trial of the OX40 agonist ivuxolimab. Receptors were obtained from an adult with an advanced solid tumor such as melanoma, head and neck, liver or kidney cancer. Each CDR3 is given without its conserved first and last residue. Fields, in order: V gene, J gene, CDR3 protein.

V: TRBV9
J: TRBJ2-2
CDR3: ASSVVGGLLNTGELF

V: TRBV27
J: TRBJ1-1
CDR3: ASSLIGGAVTEAF

V: TRBV27
J: TRBJ1-1
CDR3: ASSRLGTGEAF

V: TRBV27
J: TRBJ2-1
CDR3: ASSLVGPGNGEQF

V: TRBV19
J: TRBJ1-1
CDR3: ASSRDRAYTEAF

V: TRBV27
J: TRBJ1-1
CDR3: ASSLRQGNTEAF

V: TRBV6-4
J: TRBJ2-3
CDR3: ASSELAGGLDTQY

V: TRBV29-1
J: TRBJ2-1
CDR3: SVGANSYNEQF

V: TRBV5-1
J: TRBJ2-1
CDR3: ASSFGVGSSYNEQF

V: TRBV9
J: TRBJ1-1
CDR3: ASSVGQGGNTEAF

V: TRBV27
J: TRBJ2-1
CDR3: ASNPGRAPLSSYNEQF

V: TRBV7-6
J: TRBJ2-1
CDR3: ASKTSGPYNEQF

V: TRBV4-2
J: TRBJ2-5
CDR3: ASSQDVREFQETQY

V: TRBV9
J: TRBJ2-5
CDR3: ASSVVVTGGLETQY

V: TRBV15
J: TRBJ2-7
CDR3: ATVNSDRGISYEQY

V: TRBV9
J: TRBJ1-4
CDR3: ASSVEGTANEKLF

V: TRBV7-2
J: TRBJ1-2
CDR3: ASSSQGPGPSSYGYT

V: TRBV28
J: TRBJ1-2
CDR3: ASGQGTGYGYT

V: TRBV9
J: TRBJ2-2
CDR3: ASSVEVRNTGELF

V: TRBV15
J: TRBJ1-5
CDR3: ATSRDGASIMGNQPQH

V: TRBV27
J: TRBJ1-5
CDR3: ASSLSRAWGADQPQH

V: TRBV6-1
J: TRBJ1-5
CDR3: ASSPDRVGNQPQH

V: TRBV7-9
J: TRBJ2-1
CDR3: ASSLEGQRGYNEQF

V: TRBV11-2
J: TRBJ1-2
CDR3: ASSPPPRSAQGGYT

V: TRBV11-2
J: TRBJ1-1
CDR3: ASGTGRTTEAF

V: TRBV9
J: TRBJ2-1
CDR3: ASSATLTSGSSYNEQF

V: TRBV27
J: TRBJ2-1
CDR3: ASSYQTSPTYNEQF

V: TRBV19
J: TRBJ1-1
CDR3: ASSISGTGRTEAF

V: TRBV2
J: TRBJ2-7
CDR3: ASSELGEQY

V: TRBV7-2
J: TRBJ2-3
CDR3: ASCLDWGVTDTQY

V: TRBV19
J: TRBJ2-1
CDR3: ASQTTAWADNNEQF

V: TRBV10-2
J: TRBJ2-5
CDR3: ASSEGGTGGWETQY

V: TRBV28
J: TRBJ2-3
CDR3: ASSLAGEGDTQY

V: TRBV13
J: TRBJ2-7
CDR3: ASSLGGSLRSDEQY

V: TRBV7-9
J: TRBJ2-5
CDR3: ASSPPRGSVSETQY

V: TRBV28
J: TRBJ2-7
CDR3: ATSLTYEQY

V: TRBV2
J: TRBJ2-1
CDR3: ASTPSGEGASEQF

V: TRBV5-5
J: TRBJ1-2
CDR3: ASSLVAGSFYGYT

V: TRBV30
J: TRBJ2-2
CDR3: AWSVGERGVSHRGAV

V: TRBV4-1
J: TRBJ2-1
CDR3: ASSQDVGGTGIYEQF

V: TRBV27
J: TRBJ1-3
CDR3: ASSTWTDPGNTIY

V: TRBV7-3
J: TRBJ2-2
CDR3: ASSAAGQELF

V: TRBV30
J: TRBJ1-3
CDR3: AWTREWTIY

V: TRBV5-6
J: TRBJ2-7
CDR3: ASSLGYEQY

V: TRBV7-9
J: TRBJ2-3
CDR3: ASRVGTSGSLSSTDTQY

V: TRBV6-4
J: TRBJ1-6
CDR3: ATYSPEGAEASSYNSPLH

V: TRBV29-1
J: TRBJ2-7
CDR3: SVLPTSGSSYEQY

V: TRBV7-8
J: TRBJ1-2
CDR3: ASSLVGTGFSGYT

V: TRBV5-4
J: TRBJ2-2
CDR3: ASSLVTRPGELF

V: TRBV27
J: TRBJ1-6
CDR3: ASGLTAYSPLH

V: TRBV6-5
J: TRBJ2-2
CDR3: ASSYPGTGELF

V: TRBV7-6
J: TRBJ2-2
CDR3: ASSLGTGELF

V: TRBV6-6
J: TRBJ2-1
CDR3: ASRYLPAGVYNEQF